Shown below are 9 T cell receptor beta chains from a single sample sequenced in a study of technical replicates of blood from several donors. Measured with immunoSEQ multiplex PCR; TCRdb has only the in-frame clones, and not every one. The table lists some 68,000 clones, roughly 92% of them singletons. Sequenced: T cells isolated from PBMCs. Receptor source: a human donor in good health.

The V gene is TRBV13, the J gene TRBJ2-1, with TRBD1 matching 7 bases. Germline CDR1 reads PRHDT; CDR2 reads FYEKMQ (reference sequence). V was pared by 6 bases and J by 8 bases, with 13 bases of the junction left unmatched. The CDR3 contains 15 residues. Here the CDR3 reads CASRSDRLYAHEQFF. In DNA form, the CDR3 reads TGTGCCAGCAGGTCGGACAGGCTTTATGCCCATGAGCAGTTCTTC. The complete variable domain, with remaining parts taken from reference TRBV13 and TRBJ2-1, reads AAGVIQSPRHLIKEKRETATLKCYPIPRHDTVYWYQQGPGQDPQFLISFYEKMQSDKGSIPDRFSAQQFSDYHSELNMSSLELGDSALYFCASRSDRLYAHEQFFGPGTRLTVL.

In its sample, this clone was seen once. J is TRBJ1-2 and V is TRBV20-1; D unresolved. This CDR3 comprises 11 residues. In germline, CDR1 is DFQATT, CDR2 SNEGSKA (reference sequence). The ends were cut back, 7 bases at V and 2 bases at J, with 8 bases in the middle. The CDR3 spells CSVTPNYGYTF. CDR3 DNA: TGCAGTGTTACACCGAACTATGGCTACACCTTC.

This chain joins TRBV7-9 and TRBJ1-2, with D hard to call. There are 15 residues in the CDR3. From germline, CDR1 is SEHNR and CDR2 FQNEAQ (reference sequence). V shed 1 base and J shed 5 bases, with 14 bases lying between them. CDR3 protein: CASSLGFESSYGYTF. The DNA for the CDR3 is TGTGCCAGCAGCTTAGGCTTTGAGAGCTCTTATGGCTACACCTTC.

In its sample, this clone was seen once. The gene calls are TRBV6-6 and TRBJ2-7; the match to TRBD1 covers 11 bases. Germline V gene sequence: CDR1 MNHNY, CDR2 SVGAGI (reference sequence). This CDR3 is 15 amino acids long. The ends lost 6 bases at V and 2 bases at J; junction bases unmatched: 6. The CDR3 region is CASRETGQGAYEQYF. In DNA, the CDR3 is TGTGCCAGCAGGGAGACGGGACAGGGGGCCTACGAGCAGTACTTC.

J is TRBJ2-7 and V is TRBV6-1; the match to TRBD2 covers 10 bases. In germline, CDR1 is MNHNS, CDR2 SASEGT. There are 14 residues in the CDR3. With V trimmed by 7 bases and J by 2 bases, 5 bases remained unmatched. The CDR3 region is CASIELAGTYEQYF. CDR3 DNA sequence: TGTGCCAGCATCGAACTAGCGGGGACCTACGAGCAGTACTTC.

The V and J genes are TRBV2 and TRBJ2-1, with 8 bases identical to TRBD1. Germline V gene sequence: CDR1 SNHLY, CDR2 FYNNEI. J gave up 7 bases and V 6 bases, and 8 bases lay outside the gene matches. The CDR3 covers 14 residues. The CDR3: CASRVGQGPNEQFF. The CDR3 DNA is TGTGCCAGCAGAGTTGGACAGGGACCGAATGAGCAGTTCTTC.

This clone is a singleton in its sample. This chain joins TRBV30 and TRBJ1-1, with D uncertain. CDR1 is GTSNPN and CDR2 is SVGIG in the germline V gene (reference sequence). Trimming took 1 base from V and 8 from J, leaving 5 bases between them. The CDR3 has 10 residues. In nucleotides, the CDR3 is TGTGCCTGGAGTGCTATCGAAGCTTTCTTT. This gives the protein CAWSAIEAFF.

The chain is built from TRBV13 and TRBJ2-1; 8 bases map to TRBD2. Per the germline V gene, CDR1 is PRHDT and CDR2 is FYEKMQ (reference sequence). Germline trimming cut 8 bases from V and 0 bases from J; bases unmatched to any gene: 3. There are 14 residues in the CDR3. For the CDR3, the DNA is TGTGCCAGCTACGGGACTAGCTCCTACAATGAGCAGTTCTTC. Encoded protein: CASYGTSSYNEQFF.

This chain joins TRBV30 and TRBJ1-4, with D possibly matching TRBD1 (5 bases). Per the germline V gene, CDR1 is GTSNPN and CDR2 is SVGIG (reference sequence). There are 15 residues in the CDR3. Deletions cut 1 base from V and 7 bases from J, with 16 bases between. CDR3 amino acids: CAWSAGGGFGEKLFF. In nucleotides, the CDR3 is TGTGCCTGGAGTGCTGGGGGGGGATTCGGTGAAAAACTGTTTTTT. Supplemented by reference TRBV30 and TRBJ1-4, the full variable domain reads SQTIHQWPATLVQPVGSPLSLECTVEGTSNPNLYWYRQAAGRGLQLLFYSVGIGQISSEVPQNLSASRPQDRQFILSSKKLLLSDSGFYLCAWSAGGGFGEKLFFGSGTQLSVL.